This T cell receptor beta chain came from a study of T cell repertoires in cytomegalovirus infection. Study-level information: CMV epitopes, recently identified HLA-C-restricted and well-studied HLA-B-restricted, were used. Both CMV infection and a matching HLA type were indicated by public TCR beta signatures. Whole-study results and caveats: Identification of carriers of CMV plus the relevant HLA was achieved through cumulative public TCR beta family frequency. In two of eight donors, the top clonotype was HLA-C-restricted CMV-specific.

Concerning this clonotype: What it binds is not known.

TCRdb independently ran MiXCR on the reads; one entry per CDR3 protein. This sample has roughly 500,000 distinct CDR3 sequences, with about 33% found just once. The germline V gene encodes CDR1 MGHRA and CDR2 YSYEKL. The length of the CDR3 is 14 residues. V dropped 0 bases and J dropped 8; count of bases not matched to a gene: 4. The source of this sequence is a human donor in good health (CMV status not recorded). Some clones in this sample may be carry-over from other donors' samples. The chain joins TRBV4-1 to TRBJ1-2, with 9 bases that match TRBD1. The sequencing here drew on cultured PBMCs, taken from culture after CMV antigen stimulation. CDR3 region: CASSQEQGARGYTF. The CDR3 DNA is TGCGCCAGCAGCCAAGAACAGGGGGCGCGAGGCTACACCTTC.